Below, 29 T cell receptor beta chains from the same sample are listed, as sequenced in a study of blood T cell repertoires in COVID-19. The table came from immunoSEQ multiplex PCR; TCRdb's copy has only in-frame clones and leaves some out. Among about 200,000 clones listed, 88% were seen once. The sequenced sample consisted of peripheral blood. The receptors originated from a man aged 18 to 30 with active or convalescent COVID-19.

V is TRBV27 and J is TRBJ1-6; D uncertain. The CDR3 spans 15 residues. The germline V and J ends were trimmed by 3 bases and 8 bases, with 14 bases remaining between them. Germline V gene lookup returns CDR1 MNHEY and CDR2 SMNVEV (reference sequence). CDR3 residues: CASSFYSDIDSPLHF. DNA for the CDR3: TGTGCCAGCAGTTTCTACAGTGATATTGATTCACCCCTCCACTTT.

CDR3 in DNA: TGTGCCAGCAGCTTATTGTACAGTAACACTGAAGCTTTCTTT. This codes for CASSLLYSNTEAFF. The chain is built from TRBV7-2 and TRBJ1-1, with D unclear. Germline lookup yields CDR1 SGHTA and CDR2 FQGNSA. V lost 2 bases, J lost 2 bases, and 9 bases lay in between. This CDR3 spans 14 amino acids.

The CDR3 is CASSFRQGENTIYF. The CDR3 nucleotides are TGTGCCAGCAGCTTCAGACAGGGCGAAAACACCATATATTTT. The J gene is TRBJ1-3, the V gene TRBV7-2, with 7 bases lining up with TRBD1. The CDR3 runs to 14 residues. V lost 3 bases and J lost 6; bases outside the gene matches: 5. CDR1 is SGHTA, CDR2 FQGNSA, per germline.

This rearrangement joins TRBV20-1 to TRBJ2-1; unclear D gene. The CDR3 is made up of 10 amino acids. Per the germline V gene, CDR1 is DFQATT and CDR2 is SNEGSKA (reference sequence). V was pared by 6 bases and J by 6 bases, with 6 bases between. Written as DNA, the CDR3 is TGCAGTGCCCAACTCAATGAGCAGTTCTTC. It translates to CSAQLNEQFF.

This chain links TRBV29-1 with TRBJ1-2, with D perhaps matching TRBD1 (6 bases). The CDR3 loop spans 15 amino acids. Germline V lookup: CDR1 SQVTM, CDR2 ANQGSEA. Between the trimmed V and J ends, which lost 2 bases and 0 bases, there was a span of 13 bases. This chain's CDR3 is CSVEWGQAANYGYTF. In DNA form, the CDR3 reads TGCAGCGTTGAATGGGGGCAGGCCGCTAACTATGGCTACACCTTC.

V usage is TRBV30 and J usage is TRBJ2-2; unclear D gene. Trimming removed 0 bases at V and 8 bases at J, with 10 bases between. The CDR3 is 13 residues long. Looked up from germline, CDR1 is GTSNPN and CDR2 is SVGIG (reference sequence). The CDR3 reads CAWSVRPRGELFF. CDR3 coding DNA: TGTGCCTGGAGTGTAAGACCGAGGGGGGAGCTGTTTTTT.

J is TRBJ1-1 and V is TRBV7-2; TRBD1 is a possible D gene (6 bases). Germline V gene data show CDR1 as SGHTA and CDR2 as FQGNSA. CDR3 length equals 15 residues. The germline V and J ends were trimmed by 5 bases and 6 bases, with 19 bases remaining between them. As DNA, the CDR3 is TGTGCCAGCAGCCCCCAGTCGCAGGGGATATCTGAAGCTTTCTTT. Translating gives CASSPQSQGISEAFF.

The chain joins TRBV7-2 to TRBJ2-3; D remains unclear. V lost 5 bases and J 2 bases, leaving 5 bases between the germline ends. Germline assignment: CDR1 SGHTA and CDR2 FQGNSA. The CDR3 runs 12 residues. The CDR3 DNA sequence: TGTGCCAGCAGCCTACTCACAGATACGCAGTATTTT. The encoded protein is CASSLLTDTQYF.

The J gene is TRBJ1-3, the V gene TRBV5-5, with D possibly matching TRBD1 (5 bases). Germline V gene sequence: CDR1 SGHKS, CDR2 YYEKEE (reference sequence). The V end lost 0 bases, the J end lost 2 bases, and 15 bases lay between the germline ends. The CDR3 sequence is 17 residues long. The CDR3 is CASSLEGRAKTGNTIYF. The DNA of the CDR3 is TGTGCCAGCAGCTTGGAGGGCAGGGCGAAAACTGGAAACACCATATATTTT.

In its sample, this clone was seen a few times. V and J are TRBV7-9 and TRBJ1-5; D may be TRBD1 (6 bases). The CDR3 length is 15 residues. Germline CDR1 and CDR2: SEHNR and FQNEAQ (reference sequence). V was cut by 1 base and J by 5 bases, with 12 bases left in between. The CDR3 DNA sequence: TGTGCCAGCAGCTTAGATGGCAGGGGCCATCAGCCCCAGCATTTT. Residues: CASSLDGRGHQPQHF. Looking up the rest from reference TRBV7-9 and TRBJ1-5 gives the full variable domain: DTGVSQNPRHKITKRGQNVTFRCDPISEHNRLYWYRQTLGQGPEFLTYFQNEAQLEKSRLLSDRFSAERPKGSFSTLEIQRTEQGDSAMYLCASSLDGRGHQPQHFGDGTRLSIL.

This chain uses TRBV19 with TRBJ2-7; 11 nucleotides align to TRBD2. The CDR3 totals 14 residues. In germline, CDR1 is LNHDA, CDR2 SQIVND (reference sequence). The junction had 1 base not matched to a gene; V was cut back by 3 bases and J by 3 bases. CDR3 nucleotides: TGTGCCAGTAGTATCACTAGCGGGAGCTACGAGCAGTACTTC. Its protein product is CASSITSGSYEQYF.

The V gene is TRBV4-1, the J gene TRBJ1-2; D might be TRBD1 (6 bases). The V gene's germline CDR1 is MGHRA and CDR2 YSYEKL. The CDR3 totals 16 residues. The V gene lost 5 bases and the J gene lost 10 bases, with 26 bases spanning the gap. CDR3 residues: CASSSRTAGGGGSYTF. DNA of the CDR3: TGCGCCAGCAGCTCCAGGACAGCCGGAGGGGGGGGATCCTACACCTTC.

The chain couples TRBV7-9 to TRBJ2-2; 12 bases are shared with TRBD2. The CDR3 spans 16 residues. V gave up 1 base and J gave up 7 bases; unmatched junction bases: 4. Germline loops: CDR1 SEHNR, CDR2 FQNEAQ (reference sequence). The CDR3 region is CASSLGTSGINGELFF. The CDR3 DNA reads as TGTGCCAGCAGCTTAGGGACTAGCGGGATAAACGGGGAGCTGTTTTTT.

The rearrangement links TRBV6-5 to TRBJ2-1; 10 positions agree with TRBD2. This CDR3 has 15 amino acids. J gave up 3 bases and V 4 bases, and 3 bases lay outside the gene matches. From germline, CDR1 is MNHEY and CDR2 SVGAGI. DNA of the CDR3: TGTGCCAGCAGTTCGCGGACTAGCGGCTACAATGAGCAGTTCTTC. Protein sequence: CASSSRTSGYNEQFF.

The DNA for the CDR3 is TGTGCCAGCAGTCCACGGGGGTTGCGGGGTGAAGCTTTCTTT. Protein product: CASSPRGLRGEAFF. This chain joins TRBV27 and TRBJ1-1; tentatively, D is TRBD1 (5 bases). The V end was cut by 5 bases, the J end by 7 bases, with 17 bases between. The CDR3 covers 14 residues. Germline lookup yields CDR1 MNHEY and CDR2 SMNVEV (reference sequence).

The V gene is TRBV6-2 or TRBV6-3, the J gene TRBJ1-1; 7 bases agree with TRBD1. V dropped 5 bases and J dropped 4; count of bases not matched to a gene: 7. The CDR3 loop spans 14 amino acids. CDR1 and CDR2 from the germline V gene are MNHEY and SVGEGT. CDR3 DNA sequence: TGTGCCAGCAGTAGTCAGACAGGGACCACTGAAGCTTTCTTT. Residues: CASSSQTGTTEAFF.

This rearrangement joins TRBV11-2 to TRBJ2-7, with 10 bases fitting TRBD2. Germline-derived CDR1 and CDR2 are SGHAT and FQNNGV. The V gene end was trimmed by 0 bases and the J gene end by 10 bases; junction bases not matched to a gene: 6. This CDR3 spans 14 amino acids. In nucleotides, the CDR3 is TGTGCCAGCAGCTTAGAGCGTCTAGCGGGAGTACAGTACTTC. Its protein is CASSLERLAGVQYF.

In its sample, this clone was seen a few times. The chain uses TRBV19 and TRBJ1-1, with TRBD1 matching over 7 bases. The germline gives CDR1 LNHDA, CDR2 SQIVND (reference sequence). CDR3 length: 15 residues. J was trimmed by 6 bases and V by 1 base; bases with no gene match: 8. CDR3 sequence reads: CASSIVQGIGAEAFF. CDR3 DNA sequence: TGTGCCAGTAGTATAGTACAGGGGATCGGCGCTGAAGCTTTCTTT. The full variable domain, with the rest looked up from reference TRBV19 and TRBJ1-1, is DGGITQSPKYLFRKEGQNVTLSCEQNLNHDAMYWYRQDPGQGLRLIYYSQIVNDFQKGDIAEGYSVSREKKESFPLTVTSAQKNPTAFYLCASSIVQGIGAEAFFGQGTRLTVV.

The CDR3 reads CASTYITNYGYTF. In nucleotides, the CDR3 is TGTGCCAGCACCTATATAACTAACTATGGCTACACCTTC. The V call is TRBV2, the J call TRBJ1-2; D remains unclear. This CDR3 spans 13 amino acids. Germline V gives CDR1 SNHLY, CDR2 FYNNEI. Trimming shortened V by 7 bases and J by 0 bases, and 9 bases separated the two germline ends.

The V gene is TRBV18, the J gene TRBJ1-4; 7 bases are shared with TRBD1. The CDR3 contains 15 residues. The V gene end was trimmed by 3 bases and the J gene end by 2 bases; junction bases not matched to a gene: 3. Germline V gives CDR1 KGHSH, CDR2 LQKENI. The CDR3 loop is CASSPKTGTNEKLFF. In nucleotides, the CDR3 is TGTGCCAGCTCACCTAAGACAGGGACTAATGAAAAACTGTTTTTT. The full variable domain, its missing parts supplied by reference TRBV18 and TRBJ1-4, is NAGVMQNPRHLVRRRGQEARLRCSPMKGHSHVYWYRQLPEEGLKFMVYLQKENIIDESGMPKERFSAEFPKEGPSILRIQQVVRGDSAAYFCASSPKTGTNEKLFFGSGTQLSVL.

The J gene is TRBJ2-3, the V gene TRBV7-3, with TRBD2 matching over 7 bases. Germline V lookup: CDR1 SGHTA, CDR2 FQGTGA. The junction had 5 bases not matched to a gene; V was cut back by 5 bases and J by 3 bases. This CDR3 has 14 residues. CDR3 coding DNA: TGTGCCAGCAGCCCTCGGGACTATACAGATACGCAGTATTTT. Translating it yields CASSPRDYTDTQYF.

The V and J genes are TRBV18 and TRBJ1-3; D may be TRBD1 (6 bases). CDR1 and CDR2 from the germline V gene are KGHSH and LQKENI. The CDR3 spans 16 residues. The ends were cut back, 2 bases at V and 0 bases at J, with 11 bases in the middle. In DNA, the CDR3 is TGTGCCAGCTCACCAGGACAGTTGAACTCTGGAAACACCATATATTTT. It encodes CASSPGQLNSGNTIYF.

The gene calls are TRBV4-1 and TRBJ1-1, with 12 nucleotides matching TRBD1. V gave up 4 bases and J gave up 5 bases; unmatched junction bases: 8. Germline loops: CDR1 MGHRA, CDR2 YSYEKL. CDR3 length: 16 residues. The CDR3, as DNA: TGCGCCAGCAGCCCTAACCCGGGACAGGGGGCGACTGAAGCTTTCTTT. It specifies CASSPNPGQGATEAFF.

The chain couples TRBV5-1 to TRBJ2-7; 10 bases align to TRBD2. J was trimmed by 1 base and V by 5 bases; bases with no gene match: 6. CDR3 length: 15 amino acids. CDR1 is SGHRS, CDR2 YFSETQ, per germline. DNA for the CDR3: TGCGCCAGCAGGCAAGGACTAGCGGATTCCTACGAGCAGTACTTC. As protein: CASRQGLADSYEQYF.

The chain links TRBV29-1 to TRBJ2-1; 13 bases agree with TRBD2. From germline, CDR1 is SQVTM and CDR2 ANQGSEA. Germline trimming cut 1 base from V and 5 bases from J; bases unmatched to any gene: 11. The CDR3 is 18 residues long. CDR3 sequence (DNA): TGCAGCGTTGAAGTAAGTGGACTAGCGGGAGTTTCCGACAATGAGCAGTTCTTC. This sequence encodes CSVEVSGLAGVSDNEQFF.

The chain employs TRBV6-5 and TRBJ1-1; D gene uncertain. The length of the CDR3 is 13 residues. Germline V CDR1 and CDR2: MNHEY, SVGAGI. Trimming left V 11 bases short and J 0 bases short, with 13 bases between. The CDR3 sequence is CAHGRPMNTEAFF. CDR3 nucleotide sequence: TGTGCCCACGGCAGGCCGATGAACACTGAAGCTTTCTTT.

The rearrangement joins TRBV27 to TRBJ2-1; TRBD2 aligns across 14 bases. The V gene's germline CDR1 is MNHEY and CDR2 SMNVEV (reference sequence). J lost 7 bases, V lost 5 bases, and 7 bases had no gene match. CDR3 length: 16 residues. DNA for the CDR3: TGTGCCAGCAGTCAAGGGACTAGCGGGAGTAGGAATGAGCAGTTCTTC. Amino acids: CASSQGTSGSRNEQFF.

V usage is TRBV7-9 and J usage is TRBJ1-3, with D unresolved. The germline CDR1 and CDR2 sequences are SEHNR and FQNEAQ (reference sequence). Trimming took off 5 bases at V and 5 bases at J, with 13 bases between the two ends. CDR3 length: 14 amino acids. The CDR3 DNA sequence: TGTGCCAGCAGCCCCCCAGGCACGAGAAACACCATATATTTT. Amino acids: CASSPPGTRNTIYF.

The CDR3 loop is CASSYRATEAFF. In DNA form, the CDR3 reads TGTGCCAGCAGCTACAGGGCCACTGAAGCTTTCTTT. V and J are TRBV7-2 and TRBJ1-1; the D gene is possibly TRBD1 (6 bases). The CDR3 is made up of 12 amino acids. V dropped 4 bases and J dropped 4 bases, with 7 bases sitting between them. Germline lookup yields CDR1 SGHTA and CDR2 FQGNSA.